The 22 T cell receptor beta chains reported below all come from one sample, sequenced in a study of blood T cell repertoires in COVID-19. The data were produced by immunoSEQ multiplex PCR, yet TCRdb's version contains in-frame clones alone and is incomplete. Here the sample spans tens of thousands of clones, 91% being singletons. Source material: peripheral blood. These receptors were taken from a woman aged 50 to 60 in a cohort sampled during active COVID-19.

The chain has TRBV5-4 and TRBJ2-3; possible D gene TRBD2, 5 bases. V lost 4 bases, J lost 3 bases, and 18 bases lay in between. Germline V gene sequence: CDR1 SGHNT, CDR2 YYREEE (reference sequence). The CDR3 has 16 amino acids. This CDR3 is CASSQSSDYLTDTQYF. CDR3 in DNA: TGTGCCAGCAGCCAGTCGAGCGACTATCTTACAGATACGCAGTATTTT.

The chain is built from TRBV28 and TRBJ1-2; TRBD1 aligns across 8 bases. V shed 4 bases, J shed 2 bases, and the junction held 9 bases outside the gene matches. The CDR3 spans 16 residues. Germline V gene lookup returns CDR1 MDHEN and CDR2 SYDVKM. The chain's CDR3 is CASSSLGTGSNYGYTF. In DNA form, the CDR3 reads TGTGCCAGCAGTTCCTTAGGGACAGGATCCAACTATGGCTACACCTTC.

The chain carries TRBV2 and TRBJ2-7; TRBD2 is a possible D gene (5 bases). CDR3 length: 14 amino acids. V was cut by 3 bases and J by 2 bases, with 11 bases left in between. Germline CDR1 is SNHLY and CDR2 is FYNNEI. The CDR3 region has the DNA TGTGCCAGCAGTGACTGGACTTCCCCCTACGAGCAGTACTTC. This codes for CASSDWTSPYEQYF. Variable domain in full (rest from reference TRBV2 and TRBJ2-7): EPEVTQTPSHQVTQMGQEVILRCVPISNHLYFYWYRQILGQKVEFLVSFYNNEISEKSEIFDDQFSVERPDGSNFTLKIRSTKLEDSAMYFCASSDWTSPYEQYFGPGTRLTVT.

The chain links TRBV3-1 (or the pseudogene TRBV3-2) to TRBJ2-7, with a tentative D call TRBD1 (6 bases). Germline CDR1 is LGHDT and CDR2 is YNNKEL (reference sequence). Between the trimmed V and J ends, which lost 1 base and 13 bases, there was a span of 23 bases. The length of the CDR3 is 15 residues. CDR3 in DNA: TGTGCCAGCAGCCAAGTCGCGCGAACAGGGACCCCGAGATACTTC. This sequence encodes CASSQVARTGTPRYF.

The J gene is TRBJ2-3, the V gene TRBV9; TRBD2 matches 8 bases. This CDR3 spans 14 amino acids. Unmatched junction bases numbered 4, after V lost 2 bases and J lost 5 bases. Germline loops: CDR1 SGDLS, CDR2 YYNGEE. CDR3: CASSVVAGQDTQYF. DNA for the CDR3: TGTGCCAGCAGCGTTGTAGCGGGACAAGATACGCAGTATTTT.

The chain recombines TRBV5-4 with TRBJ1-2, with 8 bases aligning to TRBD1. This CDR3 is built from 16 residues. V was pared by 0 bases and J by 6 bases, with 10 bases of the junction left unmatched. Germline V lookup: CDR1 SGHNT, CDR2 YYREEE (reference sequence). In DNA form, the CDR3 reads TGTGCCAGCAGCTTGGCCGGGAGACAGGGGTTTAATGGCTACACCTTC. This gives the protein CASSLAGRQGFNGYTF.

The V call is TRBV10-3, the J call TRBJ2-3; 14 bases agree with TRBD2. V lost 4 bases, J lost 3 bases, and 3 bases stayed unmatched. This CDR3 contains 16 residues. Germline V gene sequence: CDR1 ENHRY, CDR2 SYGVKD. DNA of the CDR3: TGTGCCATCAGTGCTGGGACTAGCGGGGGAACAGATACGCAGTATTTT. Translating it yields CAISAGTSGGTDTQYF.

The chain recombines TRBV19 with TRBJ1-2; 7 nucleotides match TRBD1. The CDR3 covers 13 residues. CDR1 LNHDA and CDR2 SQIVND come from the germline V gene (reference sequence). J was trimmed by 4 bases and V by 8 bases; bases with no gene match: 7. CDR3 in amino acids: CASRQGGSYGYTF. CDR3 bases: TGTGCCAGTCGCCAGGGGGGAAGCTATGGCTACACCTTC.

The genes are TRBV6-1 and TRBJ1-1; maybe TRBD1 (5 bases). Looked up from germline, CDR1 is MNHNS and CDR2 is SASEGT. The V gene lost 5 bases and the J gene lost 4 bases, with 14 bases spanning the gap. This CDR3 is 14 amino acids long. CDR3 bases: TGTGCCAGCAGTTCTCAGGGTGGTAGCACTGAAGCTTTCTTT. Its protein is CASSSQGGSTEAFF.

The J gene is TRBJ2-5, the V gene TRBV11-2; D not resolved. Trimming took off 5 bases at V and 5 bases at J, with 15 bases between the two ends. This CDR3 is 14 amino acids long. CDR1 is SGHAT and CDR2 is FQNNGV in the germline V gene. Written as DNA, the CDR3 is TGTGCCAGCAGCGTCCCCGGAGTGCAGGAGACCCAGTACTTC. Its translation: CASSVPGVQETQYF.

This rearrangement joins TRBV4-1 to TRBJ2-3, with 8 bases fitting TRBD2. V was pared by 1 base and J by 3 bases, with 6 bases of the junction left unmatched. The CDR3 is 16 residues long. The germline V gene encodes CDR1 MGHRA and CDR2 YSYEKL. CDR3 DNA: TGCGCCAGCAGCCAAGTGAGGGCGGGAGGAACAGATACGCAGTATTTT. This sequence encodes CASSQVRAGGTDTQYF.

As to this clone: The sample has other DNA sequences that encode this CDR3 too. The chain couples TRBV5-4 to TRBJ2-3; no definite D call. V gave up 0 bases and J gave up 5 bases, with 7 bases separating them. The V gene's germline CDR1 is SGHNT and CDR2 YYREEE (reference sequence). This CDR3 is built from 13 residues. The CDR3 sequence is CASSLAGGDTQYF. The CDR3 DNA sequence: TGTGCCAGCAGCTTGGCCGGTGGAGATACGCAGTATTTT. The full variable domain, in which reference TRBV5-4 and TRBJ2-3 provide the parts outside the CDR3, is ETGVTQSPTHLIKTRGQQVTLRCSSQSGHNTVSWYQQALGQGPQFIFQYYREEENGRGNFPPRFSGLQFPNYSSELNVNALELDDSALYLCASSLAGGDTQYFGPGTRLTVL.

The CDR3 DNA is TGTGCCATCAGTGAGTCGGAGGGATTGGGCGGCTACACCTTC. Protein product: CAISESEGLGGYTF. The V and J genes are TRBV10-3 and TRBJ1-2; D not certain. CDR1 ENHRY and CDR2 SYGVKD come from the germline V gene. The CDR3 consists of 14 residues. V lost 0 bases, J lost 8 bases, and 13 bases lay in between.

This clone occurred a few times. The J gene is TRBJ2-7, the V gene TRBV7-9, with D possibly matching TRBD1 (5 bases). V was cut by 5 bases and J by 6 bases, with 8 bases left in between. Germline V lookup: CDR1 SEHNR, CDR2 FQNEAQ (reference sequence). The CDR3 sequence is 11 residues long. The CDR3 DNA reads as TGTGCCAGCAGCCTGCAGGGCGAGCAGTACTTC. This translates into CASSLQGEQYF. Variable domain in full (rest from reference TRBV7-9 and TRBJ2-7): DTGVSQNPRHKITKRGQNVTFRCDPISEHNRLYWYRQTLGQGPEFLTYFQNEAQLEKSRLLSDRFSAERPKGSFSTLEIQRTEQGDSAMYLCASSLQGEQYFGPGTRLTVT.

The CDR3 DNA reads TGTGCCAGCAGCTTAAGGCTAGCGGGGGCCCACACCGGGGAGCTGTTTTTT. Translation: CASSLRLAGAHTGELFF. The chain is built from TRBV11-3 and TRBJ2-2, with TRBD2 identical over 10 bases. The CDR3 runs 17 residues. Germline V gene lookup returns CDR1 SGHNT and CDR2 YENEEA. With 2 bases clipped from V and 3 bases from J, the junction kept 6 bases outside the gene matches.

V and J are TRBV4-1 and TRBJ2-5; the match to TRBD1 covers 9 bases. The junction had 3 bases not matched to a gene; V was cut back by 2 bases and J by 5 bases. There are 14 residues in the CDR3. Looked up from germline, CDR1 is MGHRA and CDR2 is YSYEKL. The CDR3, as DNA: TGCGCCAGCAGCCAATTCGACAGGGGGGAGACCCAGTACTTC. This translates into CASSQFDRGETQYF.

The chain recombines TRBV12-3 or TRBV12-4 with TRBJ2-7, with D hard to call. V gave up 3 bases and J gave up 7 bases, with 10 bases separating them. The length of the CDR3 is 12 residues. CDR3 bases: TGTGCCAGCAGTTTCCCGAGCTTGGAGCAGTACTTC. Its translation: CASSFPSLEQYF.

In its sample, this clone was seen once. The V gene is TRBV7-2, the J gene TRBJ2-7; no definite D call. Trimming left V 6 bases short and J 6 bases short, with 15 bases between. Per the germline V gene, CDR1 is SGHTA and CDR2 is FQGNSA. This CDR3 region has 13 residues. CDR3 sequence (DNA): TGTGCCAGCAGTTATACTTTAGAGTCCGAGCAGTACTTC. Encoded protein: CASSYTLESEQYF.

The chain recombines TRBV5-1 with TRBJ1-6; TRBD1 agrees at 8 bases. Germline CDR1 reads SGHRS; CDR2 reads YFSETQ. J gave up 14 bases and V 0 bases, and 10 bases lay outside the gene matches. CDR3 length: 15 amino acids. CDR3 in amino acids: CASSLVPGGDSSLHF. CDR3 nucleotide sequence: TGCGCCAGCAGCTTGGTACCAGGGGGCGATTCGTCCCTCCACTTT.

This clone was detected once. The gene calls are TRBV9 and TRBJ2-3; the D gene is possibly TRBD2 (6 bases). Trimming removed 6 bases at V and 0 bases at J, with 14 bases between. Germline lookup yields CDR1 SGDLS and CDR2 YYNGEE. The CDR3 is 15 residues long. This chain's CDR3 is CASNFGGGSTDTQYF. DNA of the CDR3: TGTGCCAGCAACTTCGGTGGAGGGAGCACAGATACGCAGTATTTT.

This chain uses TRBV6-2 or TRBV6-3 with TRBJ1-2, with D uncertain. The length of the CDR3 is 12 residues. The V end lost 5 bases, the J end lost 4 bases, and 8 bases lay between the germline ends. CDR1 and CDR2 from the germline V gene are MNHEY and SVGEGT. The CDR3 sequence: CASSGQIYGYTF. In nucleotides, the CDR3 is TGTGCCAGCAGTGGGCAAATCTATGGCTACACCTTC.

The chain's CDR3 is CASSVMGAGNTIYF. Written as DNA, the CDR3 is TGTGCCAGCAGCGTCATGGGGGCAGGAAACACCATATATTTT. The genes are TRBV3-1 (or the pseudogene TRBV3-2) and TRBJ1-3, with a weak D call TRBD1 (6 bases). The length of the CDR3 is 14 residues. Trimming stripped 5 bases from V and 4 bases from J, with 12 bases between. The V gene's germline CDR1 is LGHDT and CDR2 YNNKEL (reference sequence).